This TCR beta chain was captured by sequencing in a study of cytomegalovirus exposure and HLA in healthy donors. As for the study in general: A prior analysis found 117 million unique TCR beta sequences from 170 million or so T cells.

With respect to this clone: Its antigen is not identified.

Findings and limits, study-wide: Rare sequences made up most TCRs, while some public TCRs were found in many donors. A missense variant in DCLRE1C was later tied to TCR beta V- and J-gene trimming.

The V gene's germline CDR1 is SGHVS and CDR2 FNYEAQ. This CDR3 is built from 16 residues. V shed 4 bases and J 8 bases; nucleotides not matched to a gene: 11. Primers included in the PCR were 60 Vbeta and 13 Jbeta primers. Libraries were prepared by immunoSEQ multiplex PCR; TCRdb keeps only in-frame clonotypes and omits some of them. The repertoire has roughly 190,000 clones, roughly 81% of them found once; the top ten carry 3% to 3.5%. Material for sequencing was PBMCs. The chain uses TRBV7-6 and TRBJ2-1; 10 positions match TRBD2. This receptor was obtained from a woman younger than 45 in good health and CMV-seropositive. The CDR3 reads CASSSSVTSGNDEQFF. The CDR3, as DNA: TGTGCCAGCAGCTCCAGCGTCACTAGCGGGAACGATGAGCAGTTCTTC.